The sequence of this T cell receptor beta chain was determined in a study of graft-versus-host responses after intestinal transplantation. Across the whole study: Recipients had transplants, and these were multivisceral, liver-intestinal, or isolated intestinal.

The trim removed 4 bases at V and 7 bases at J, leaving 12 bases unmatched. Germline CDR1 and CDR2: SGDLS and YYNGEE. This CDR3 contains 18 residues. The data were produced by immunoSEQ multiplex PCR, yet TCRdb's version contains in-frame clones alone and is incomplete. Of 80,000 to 95,000 clones listed, approximately 90% are singletons. As for this clone: Its antigen is not identified.

Specimen: unstimulated CD8+ T cells sorted from spleen or lymph node cells, collected before intestinal transplant. The V gene is TRBV9, the J gene TRBJ2-1; 15 bases align to TRBD2. This receptor was taken from a human donor who received an intestinal transplant. CDR3 amino acids: CASSSAPRTSGGDNEQFF. The CDR3 DNA is TGTGCCAGCAGCTCCGCCCCACGGACTAGCGGGGGGGATAATGAGCAGTTCTTC.